The rows below give T cell receptor beta chains drawn from one sample of a study of shared clonotypes between healthy human individuals. Libraries were prepared by immunoSEQ multiplex PCR; TCRdb keeps only in-frame clonotypes and omits some of them. The profile shows approximately 1.5 million clones, about 98.5% of them singletons. The sample was naive CD4+ T cells sorted from blood. The source of these receptors is a man aged 25-45 years in good health. Each CDR3 is given with its conserved first and last residue. D genes are given only for firm matches. Clone sizes are given selectively: once, few, many, or a class where the clone is expanded.

TRBD1 TRBJ2-1 NA TRBV18 TGTGCCAGCTCACAATGGACAGGAGATGGGGTGCGCTACAATGAGCAGTTCTTC CASSQWTGDGVRYNEQFF
NA TRBJ2-5 NA TRBV7-2 TGTGCCAGCAGCTTAGCAGGGTATTCCGAGACCCAGTACTTC CASSLAGYSETQYF
TRBD1 TRBJ2-1 NA TRBV7-9 TGTGCCAGCAGCTCCGGACAGGGCCTCTACAATGAGCAGTTCTTC CASSSGQGLYNEQFF
TRBD2 TRBJ2-7 NA TRBV28 TGTGCCAGCAGTTTACCCGGGGGGACCTACGAGCAGTACTTC CASSLPGGTYEQYF
TRBD2 TRBJ2-5 NA TRBV7-9 TGTGCCAGCAGCTGGGGAGGGCAAGAGACCCAGTACTTC CASSWGGQETQYF
NA TRBJ2-1 NA TRBV5-1 TGCGCCAGCAGCTTGGTGCAGGGGAGCTACAATGAGCAGTTCTTC CASSLVQGSYNEQFF
NA TRBJ2-5 NA TRBV5-1 TGCGCCAGCAGCTATCTAGCGCTGGAGACCCAGTACTTC CASSYLALETQYF
TRBD2 TRBJ2-7 NA TRBV15 TGTGCCACCAGCAGAGATCGGAGACTAGCGACGGACGAGCAGTACTTC CATSRDRRLATDEQYF
NA TRBJ2-7 NA TRBV7-9 TGTGCCAGCGGCGGCGGGACGCCGACCTACGAGCAGTACTTC CASGGGTPTYEQYF
NA TRBJ2-7 NA TRBV15 TGTGCCACCAGCAGAGATTGGGGGCCCTACGAGCAGTACTTC CATSRDWGPYEQYF
NA TRBJ2-2 NA TRBV6-5 TGTGCCAGCAGCCGATCTAGCGCCACCGGGGAGCTGTTTTTT CASSRSSATGELFF
NA TRBJ2-7 NA TRBV11-2 TGTGCCAGCAGCAATTATCACTACGAGCAGTACTTC CASSNYHYEQYF
NA TRBJ2-7 once TRBV5-5 TGTGCCAGCAGCTTCTCGGGGAATTACGAGCAGTACTTC CASSFSGNYEQYF
TRBD1 TRBJ1-5 NA TRBV7-9 TGTGCCAGCAGCGAGGACAGGGGCAGCAATCAGCCCCAGCATTTT CASSEDRGSNQPQHF
NA TRBJ2-2 once TRBV11-2 TGTGCCAGCAGCTTAGGATCCGGGTGGGGCTCCCTCGGCCCCGGGGAGCTGTTTTTT CASSLGSGWGSLGPGELFF
NA TRBJ1-2 NA TRBV25-1 TGTGCCAGCGAAGAAAGACCCGGGGACGGCTACACCTTC CASEERPGDGYTF
NA TRBJ2-1 NA TRBV18 TGTGCCAGCTCACCACCTTCCCGGGATGAGCAGTTCTTC CASSPPSRDEQFF
NA TRBJ1-1 NA TRBV7-9 TGTGCCAGCAGCAGGACACCAACTGAAGCTTTCTTT CASSRTPTEAFF
NA TRBJ2-3 once TRBV5-1 TGCGCCAGCAGCTCACAACCTCTAGCGACCCTCACAGATACGCAGTATTTT CASSSQPLATLTDTQYF
TRBD2 TRBJ2-1 NA TRBV6-5 TGTGCCAGCAGTTACTCGAGACTAGCGGTATACAATGAGCAGTTCTTC CASSYSRLAVYNEQFF
NA TRBJ2-3 once TRBV7-2 TGTGCCAGCAGCTACCGATGGGGGCGCCCCCCAGATACGCAGTATTTT CASSYRWGRPPDTQYF
NA TRBJ2-7 NA TRBV5-1 TGCGCCAGCAGCCCGAACGGAGGGGACCCCTACGAGCAGTACTTC CASSPNGGDPYEQYF
TRBD2 TRBJ2-3 NA TRBV5-1 TGCGCCAGCAGCTCGGGACTAGCGGGACCAGATACGCAGTATTTT CASSSGLAGPDTQYF
TRBD1 TRBJ2-7 NA TRBV7-8 TGTGCCAGCAGCTCTTTCGGGGCCCCGGGACAGTACATTTACGAGCAGTACTTC CASSSFGAPGQYIYEQYF
NA TRBJ2-4 NA TRBV2 TGTGCCAGCAGTGAACAGGGAGGAAAAAACATTCAGTACTTC CASSEQGGKNIQYF
NA TRBJ2-7 NA TRBV4-2 TGTGCCAGCAGCCAACGGCAGGATGCCTACGAGCAGTACTTC CASSQRQDAYEQYF
NA TRBJ2-1 NA TRBV6-5 TGTGCCAGCAGTTCCCGAAATGAGCAGTTCTTC CASSSRNEQFF
NA TRBJ1-4 NA TRBV14 TGTGCCAGCAGCAAAGCAGGGTATCGAGAAAAACTGTTTTTT CASSKAGYREKLFF
NA TRBJ2-7 NA TRBV10-2 TGCGCCAGCGGACGCTCAAGGGGCTACGAGCAGTACTTC CASGRSRGYEQYF
NA TRBJ2-2 NA TRBV6-5 TGTGCCAGCAGTTACGCCAGGGGCGTGCACACCGGGGAGCTGTTTTTT CASSYARGVHTGELFF
TRBD2 TRBJ2-7 NA TRBV2 TGTGCCAGCAGTGAGCGGGGAGGGGCCACCTACGAGCAGTACTTC CASSERGGATYEQYF
NA TRBJ2-5 NA TRBV2 TGTGCCACCTCTCCGGAAGAGACCCAGTACTTC CATSPEETQYF
TRBD1 TRBJ2-7 NA TRBV18 TGTGCCAGCTCACCTATACCGGGACAGGGGGCCCGAGAGCAGTACTTC CASSPIPGQGAREQYF
NA TRBJ1-1 NA TRBV7-6 TGTGCCAGCAGCCCCCAAAGAGCTTACTCCGCTGAAGCTTTCTTT CASSPQRAYSAEAFF
NA TRBJ2-2 NA TRBV7-2 TGTGCCAGCAGCTTATGGGGGCGCGGAACCGGGGAGCTGTTTTTT CASSLWGRGTGELFF
NA TRBJ1-2 NA TRBV29-1 TGCAGCGTTGAAGACAGGAACTATGGCTACACCTTC CSVEDRNYGYTF
NA TRBJ2-2 NA TRBV18 TGTGCCAGCTCACATCAGACAGGGAACACCGGGGAGCTGTTTTTT CASSHQTGNTGELFF
NA TRBJ2-1 NA TRBV2 TGTGCCAGCAGGGGACGGGACCAAGCTGCCTACAATGAGCAGTTCTTC CASRGRDQAAYNEQFF
NA TRBJ2-3 NA TRBV19 TGTGCCAGTAGCCATGCGACAGGCTACACAGATACGCAGTATTTT CASSHATGYTDTQYF
TRBD1 TRBJ2-3 NA TRBV10-2 TGCGCCAGCAGAGGGAGGACAGGGGCGGTCACAGATACGCAGTATTTT CASRGRTGAVTDTQYF